The source of this TCR beta chain is a study of cytomegalovirus exposure and HLA in healthy donors. Primers: 60 Vbeta forward and 13 Jbeta reverse. The method was immunoSEQ multiplex PCR; TCRdb's version includes in-frame clones alone and lacks a portion of them. The sample contains about 82,000 clones, 70% to 85% of which appear only once. V trimming: 5 bases; J trimming: 9 bases; junction bases outside the gene matches: 18. This CDR3 spans 18 amino acids. Germline values: CDR1 LNHDA, CDR2 SQIVND (reference sequence). This sequence was found in a man younger than 40 in good health and CMV-seropositive. V is TRBV19 and J is TRBJ2-1; 11 nucleotides match TRBD1. Sequenced sample: PBMCs. The CDR3: CASSSRWGVGTGGGEQFF. CDR3 in DNA: TGTGCCAGTAGTTCCCGATGGGGTGTCGGGACAGGGGGGGGTGAGCAGTTCTTC.